These 24 T cell receptor beta chains came from one sample sequenced in a study of response to subunit inactivated influenza vaccine. TCRdb processed the RT-PCR reads anew with MiXCR; each CDR3 protein has one entry. This table holds about 170,000 distinct CDR3 sequences, about 12% found once. These same records also appear under a second study, on T cells expressing NK-cell markers. Turning to that study: 5'RACE template switching with UMIs produced the TCR beta cDNA.

Sequenced material: CD8+ T cells sorted from PBMCs, taken 11 to 12 days after vaccination. These TCRs come from a man between 50 and 59 years old who received an inactivated influenza vaccine.

This clonotype was picked up many times. The rearrangement links TRBV12-3 or TRBV12-4 to TRBJ2-3; the match to TRBD2 covers 7 bases. This CDR3 region has 15 residues. V lost 6 bases to trimming and J lost 2 bases; unmatched junction nucleotides: 8. The CDR3 nucleotides are TGTGCCAGCAGGCTCACTAGCGAATACACAGATACGCAGTATTTT. It is translated as CASRLTSEYTDTQYF.

The J gene is TRBJ2-3, the V gene TRBV15; the match to TRBD1 covers 7 bases. J was trimmed by 3 bases and V by 5 bases; bases with no gene match: 2. Germline loops: CDR1 LNHNV, CDR2 YYDKDF (reference sequence). This CDR3 spans 13 amino acids. The CDR3 reads CATSPTGTDTQYF. The CDR3 DNA is TGTGCCACCAGCCCGACAGGGACAGATACGCAGTATTTT. The whole variable domain, filled in from reference TRBV15 and TRBJ2-3, reads DAMVIQNPRYQVTQFGKPVTLSCSQTLNHNVMYWYQQKSSQAPKLLFHYYDKDFNNEADTPDNFQSRRPNTSFCFLDIRSPGLGDTAMYLCATSPTGTDTQYFGPGTRLTVL.

V is TRBV4-1 and J is TRBJ1-5; maybe TRBD1 (5 bases). The V end lost 1 base, the J end lost 7 bases, and 11 bases lay between the germline ends. There are 14 residues in the CDR3. Germline V gives CDR1 MGHRA, CDR2 YSYEKL. CDR3 nucleotides: TGCGCCAGCAGCCAAGTTGGGGGAGTCCAGCCCCAGCATTTT. This translates into CASSQVGGVQPQHF.

The table lists this clonotype with a few counts. This chain connects TRBV25-1 to TRBJ1-1, with D perhaps matching TRBD1 (6 bases). The germline V gene has CDR1 MGHDK and CDR2 SYGVNS. CDR3 length equals 14 residues. Deletions cut 5 bases from V and 5 bases from J, with 15 bases between. The CDR3 protein is CASSQDSPGTEAFF. Written as DNA, the CDR3 is TGTGCCAGCAGTCAGGACAGCCCAGGGACTGAAGCTTTCTTT.

The chain uses TRBV12-3 or TRBV12-4 and TRBJ1-5; TRBD1 might be the D (6 bases). Trimming shortened V by 1 base and J by 5 bases, and 9 bases separated the two germline ends. The CDR3 consists of 14 residues. The chain's CDR3 is CASSLGGAYQPQHF. In nucleotides, the CDR3 is TGTGCCAGCAGTTTAGGGGGGGCCTATCAGCCCCAGCATTTT.

This clonotype was seen only a few times. The rearrangement links TRBV7-9 to TRBJ1-1, with TRBD1 matching 8 bases. After removal of 4 bases from V and 1 base from J, the junction contained 5 bases not matched to a gene. The CDR3 has 15 amino acids. The germline CDR1 and CDR2 sequences are SEHNR and FQNEAQ (reference sequence). The CDR3 loop is CASSSRGQANTEAFF. For the CDR3, the DNA is TGTGCCAGCAGCTCCCGGGGACAGGCGAACACTGAAGCTTTCTTT.

This clonotype was recorded at least ten times. This chain links TRBV29-1 with TRBJ1-1; a possible D gene is TRBD1 (5 bases). Germline CDR1 is SQVTM and CDR2 is ANQGSEA. The CDR3 is 14 amino acids. V lost 4 bases and J 1 base, leaving 13 bases between the germline ends. The CDR3 loop reads CSVGGGVENTEAFF. The CDR3 DNA reads as TGCAGCGTTGGGGGGGGGGTCGAGAACACTGAAGCTTTCTTT.

This clonotype was found many times. In nucleotides, the CDR3 is TGCGCCAGCAGCCAAGGGATACAGGGCTACGAGCAGTACTTC. It encodes CASSQGIQGYEQYF. The chain employs TRBV4-3 and TRBJ2-7, with TRBD1 as a possible D gene (6 bases). Germline assignment: CDR1 LGHNA and CDR2 YSLEER. Trimming removed 1 base from V and 3 bases from J, with 10 bases in between. CDR3 length: 14 amino acids.

This clonotype was picked up many times. The rearrangement joins TRBV6-5 to TRBJ2-3; the match to TRBD2 covers 10 bases. The CDR3 extends over 14 amino acids. Germline values: CDR1 MNHEY, CDR2 SVGAGI. The J segment lost 4 bases and the V segment lost 6 bases, leaving 4 bases of the junction unmatched. The CDR3 loop reads CASSLAGGSDTQYF. The CDR3, as DNA: TGTGCCAGCAGCTTAGCGGGGGGATCAGATACGCAGTATTTT.

This chain links TRBV20-1 with TRBJ2-2, with 10 bases matching TRBD1. Germline CDR1 is DFQATT and CDR2 is SNEGSKA (reference sequence). CDR3 length: 16 amino acids. V gave up 4 bases and J gave up 4 bases; unmatched junction bases: 9. For the CDR3, the DNA is TGCAGTGCTACCGATCGGACAGGGGGAAGCACCGGGGAGCTGTTTTTT. This sequence encodes CSATDRTGGSTGELFF.

This clonotype was seen only a few times. CDR3 nucleotides: TGTGCCAGTATGTCTGCGGGGCCCCAGCATTTT. Its translation is CASMSAGPQHF. The V call is TRBV28, the J call TRBJ1-5; D unresolved. V gave up 9 bases and J gave up 9 bases, with 12 bases separating them. The CDR3 runs 11 residues. Germline V lookup: CDR1 MDHEN, CDR2 SYDVKM.

This clonotype was observed a handful of times. The chain is built from TRBV6-1 and TRBJ2-1; 7 bases map to TRBD2. Germline trimming cut 4 bases from V and 2 bases from J; bases unmatched to any gene: 5. CDR1 and CDR2 from the germline V gene are MNHNS and SASEGT. This CDR3 has 15 amino acids. The CDR3 nucleotides read TGTGCCAGCAGTGGGGGACTATCTCCCTACAATGAGCAGTTCTTC. It specifies CASSGGLSPYNEQFF.

There are many counts of this clonotype. The V gene is TRBV24-1, the J gene TRBJ2-2; D remains ambiguous. CDR3 length: 14 residues. Per germline, CDR1 KGHDR and CDR2 SFDVKD. Trimming removed 1 base from V and 1 base from J, with 3 bases in between. The CDR3 region is CATSDFRNTGELFF. As DNA, the CDR3 is TGTGCCACCAGTGATTTCAGGAACACCGGGGAGCTGTTTTTT.

There are a few counts of this clonotype. The V call is TRBV16, the J call TRBJ2-7; tentatively, D is TRBD2 (5 bases). Germline loops: CDR1 KGHSY, CDR2 FQNENV. V lost 4 bases, J lost 5 bases, and 18 bases lay in between. The CDR3 runs to 15 residues. The DNA of the CDR3 is TGTGCCAGCAGCCCAGGTTATAGGGAGTATCACGAGCAGTACTTC. Amino acid sequence: CASSPGYREYHEQYF. The entire variable domain, with the rest obtained from reference TRBV16 and TRBJ2-7, is as follows: GEEVAQTPKHLVRGEGQKAKLYCAPIKGHSYVFWYQQVLKNEFKFLISFQNENVFDETGMPKERFSAKCLPNSPCSLEIQATKLEDSAVYFCASSPGYREYHEQYFGPGTRLTVT.

The chain links TRBV12-3 or TRBV12-4 to TRBJ1-1, with D perhaps matching TRBD1 (6 bases). V shed 6 bases and J shed 5 bases, with 13 bases lying between them. The CDR3 is 13 amino acids. This chain's CDR3 is CASSRGLRTEAFF. CDR3 DNA: TGTGCCAGCAGCAGGGGCTTGAGGACTGAAGCTTTCTTT.

This clonotype was seen more than once but under ten times. The rearrangement links TRBV7-9 to TRBJ1-1, with 8 bases that match TRBD1. V shed 9 bases, J shed 4 bases, and the junction held 4 bases outside the gene matches. The CDR3 length is 12 residues. Per the germline V gene, CDR1 is SEHNR and CDR2 is FQNEAQ (reference sequence). The CDR3 DNA is TGTGCCAGTTGGACAGGGAGCACTGAAGCTTTCTTT. This gives the protein CASWTGSTEAFF. Full variable domain (rest looked up from reference TRBV7-9 and TRBJ1-1): DTGVSQNPRHKITKRGQNVTFRCDPISEHNRLYWYRQTLGQGPEFLTYFQNEAQLEKSRLLSDRFSAERPKGSFSTLEIQRTEQGDSAMYLCASWTGSTEAFFGQGTRLTVV.

The V gene is TRBV20-1, the J gene TRBJ1-2, with D possibly TRBD1 on 5 matching bases. The germline gives CDR1 DFQATT, CDR2 SNEGSKA (reference sequence). V shed 0 bases and J shed 0 bases, with 14 bases lying between them. The CDR3 spans 16 residues. The DNA of the CDR3 is TGCAGTGCTAGAGAAGTAGGGGCGGTCGCTAACTATGGCTACACCTTC. As protein: CSAREVGAVANYGYTF.

The chain combines TRBV28 with TRBJ2-3; a possible D gene is TRBD2 (5 bases). Trimming stripped 3 bases from V and 0 bases from J, with 16 bases between. CDR3 length equals 17 residues. Per germline, CDR1 MDHEN and CDR2 SYDVKM. The CDR3 bases are TGTGCCAGCAGTTTCTATTCTGGAGGATCTAGCACAGATACGCAGTATTTT. Translation: CASSFYSGGSSTDTQYF.

The gene calls are TRBV28 and TRBJ1-2; 10 bases map to TRBD1. There are 14 residues in the CDR3. Per germline, CDR1 MDHEN and CDR2 SYDVKM. Germline trimming cut 10 bases from V and 4 bases from J; bases unmatched to any gene: 9. The CDR3 spells CAIKVGTGAYGYTF. The CDR3 DNA reads TGTGCCATCAAGGTTGGGACAGGGGCCTATGGCTACACCTTC.

This clonotype was found a few times. The chain uses TRBV5-1 and TRBJ2-1; TRBD1 is a possible D gene (6 bases). This CDR3 is 15 amino acids long. Deletions cut 6 bases from V and 8 bases from J, with 21 bases between. CDR1 SGHRS and CDR2 YFSETQ come from the germline V gene. CDR3 region: CASTPGDTPWDEQFF. The CDR3 bases are TGCGCCAGCACCCCTGGGGACACCCCTTGGGATGAGCAGTTCTTC.

V is TRBV10-2 and J is TRBJ2-7; D call uncertain. The CDR3 extends over 14 amino acids. CDR1 and CDR2 from the germline V gene are WSHSY and SAAADI. V lost 4 bases to trimming and J lost 2 bases, with 12 bases between them. The CDR3 spells CASSATLSTYEQYF. The CDR3, as DNA: TGCGCCAGCAGTGCCACCCTCTCCACCTACGAGCAGTACTTC.

This clonotype was found many times. The V gene is TRBV9, the J gene TRBJ2-5; D is perhaps TRBD2 (6 bases). V was trimmed by 4 bases and J by 5 bases, leaving 21 bases between them. Germline assignment: CDR1 SGDLS and CDR2 YYNGEE. This CDR3 region has 16 residues. CDR3 in DNA: TGTGCCAGCAGCCCCCCGGGGGTAGGGTTACTGGAGACCCAGTACTTC. As protein: CASSPPGVGLLETQYF.

The chain links TRBV2 to TRBJ2-1; TRBD2 might be the D (5 bases). The germline CDR1 and CDR2 sequences are SNHLY and FYNNEI. Trimming cost V 6 bases and J 1 base, with 10 bases left between them. The CDR3 spans 14 residues. The CDR3 sequence is CASRSGLSYNEQFF. The CDR3 DNA is TGTGCCAGCAGGTCGGGGTTGTCCTACAATGAGCAGTTCTTC.

The chain carries TRBV20-1 and TRBJ2-3; a weak D match, TRBD2 (7 bases). Trimming removed 3 bases from V and 1 base from J, with 11 bases in between. The CDR3 is 14 amino acids. Germline V lookup: CDR1 DFQATT, CDR2 SNEGSKA (reference sequence). In DNA, the CDR3 is TGCAGTGCTAGCGGGGGGCCCCGCACAGATACGCAGTATTTT. Its translation: CSASGGPRTDTQYF.